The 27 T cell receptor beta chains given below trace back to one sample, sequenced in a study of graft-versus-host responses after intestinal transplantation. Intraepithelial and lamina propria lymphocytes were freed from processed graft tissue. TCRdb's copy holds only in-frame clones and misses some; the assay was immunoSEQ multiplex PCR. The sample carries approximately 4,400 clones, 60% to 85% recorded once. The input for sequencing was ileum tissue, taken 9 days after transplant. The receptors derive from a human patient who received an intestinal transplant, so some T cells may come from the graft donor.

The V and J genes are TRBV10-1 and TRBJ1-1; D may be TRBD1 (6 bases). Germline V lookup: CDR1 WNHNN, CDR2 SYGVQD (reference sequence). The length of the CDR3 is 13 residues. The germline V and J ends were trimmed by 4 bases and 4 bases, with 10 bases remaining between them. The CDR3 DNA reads TGCGCCAGCAGTGTGAGAGGGGGCACTGAAGCTTTCTTT. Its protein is CASSVRGGTEAFF.

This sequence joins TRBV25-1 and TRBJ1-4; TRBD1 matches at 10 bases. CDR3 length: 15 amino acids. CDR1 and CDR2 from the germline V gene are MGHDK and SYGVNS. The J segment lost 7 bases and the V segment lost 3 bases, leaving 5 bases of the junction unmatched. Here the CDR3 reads CASSETTGGFEKLFF. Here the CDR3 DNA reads TGTGCCAGCAGTGAGACGACAGGGGGCTTTGAAAAACTGTTTTTT.

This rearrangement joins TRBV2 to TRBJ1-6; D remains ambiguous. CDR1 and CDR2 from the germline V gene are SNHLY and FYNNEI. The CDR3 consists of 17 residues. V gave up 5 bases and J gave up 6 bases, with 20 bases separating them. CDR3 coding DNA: TGTGCCAGCAGTCGTTCGTCCAAAAAAACTCCTAATTCACCCCTCCACTTT. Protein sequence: CASSRSSKKTPNSPLHF.

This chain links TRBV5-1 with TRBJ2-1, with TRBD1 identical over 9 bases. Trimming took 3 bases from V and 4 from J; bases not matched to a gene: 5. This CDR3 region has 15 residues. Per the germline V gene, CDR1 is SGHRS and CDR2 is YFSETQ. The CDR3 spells CASSYGQGRYNEQFF. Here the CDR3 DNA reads TGCGCCAGCAGCTATGGACAGGGGAGGTACAATGAGCAGTTCTTC.

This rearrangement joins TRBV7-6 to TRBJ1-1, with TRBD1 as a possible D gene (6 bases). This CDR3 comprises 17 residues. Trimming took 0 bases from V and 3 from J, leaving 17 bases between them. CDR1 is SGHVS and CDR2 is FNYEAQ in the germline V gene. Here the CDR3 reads CASSLAGSWGPYTEAFF. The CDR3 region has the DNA TGTGCCAGCAGCTTAGCGGGTTCATGGGGGCCTTACACTGAAGCTTTCTTT.

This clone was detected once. CDR3 bases: TGTGCCATCAGTGACGGAGCGGGGGGCCAAGAGACCCAGTACTTC. The encoded protein is CAISDGAGGQETQYF. The chain links TRBV10-3 to TRBJ2-5; 9 positions match TRBD2. Looked up from germline, CDR1 is ENHRY and CDR2 is SYGVKD. The CDR3 loop spans 15 amino acids. J gave up 1 base and V 3 bases, and 3 bases lay outside the gene matches.

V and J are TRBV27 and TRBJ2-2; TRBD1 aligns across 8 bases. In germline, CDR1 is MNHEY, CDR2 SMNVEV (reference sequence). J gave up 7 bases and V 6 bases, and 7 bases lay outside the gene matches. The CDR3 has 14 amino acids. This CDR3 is CASRFRGQGGELFF. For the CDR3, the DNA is TGTGCCAGCAGGTTCAGGGGGCAGGGCGGGGAGCTGTTTTTT.

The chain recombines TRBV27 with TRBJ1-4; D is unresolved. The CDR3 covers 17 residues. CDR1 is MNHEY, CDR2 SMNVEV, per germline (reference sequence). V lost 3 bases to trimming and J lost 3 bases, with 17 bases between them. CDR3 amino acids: CASSLPTPREANEKLFF. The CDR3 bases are TGTGCCAGCAGTTTGCCCACCCCGAGGGAGGCTAATGAAAAACTGTTTTTT.

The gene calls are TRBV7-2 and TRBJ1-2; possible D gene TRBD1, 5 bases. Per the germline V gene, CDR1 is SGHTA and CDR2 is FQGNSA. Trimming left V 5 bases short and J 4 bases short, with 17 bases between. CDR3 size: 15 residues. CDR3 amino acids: CASSLRQSGSYGYTF. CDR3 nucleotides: TGTGCCAGCAGCCTACGACAGTCGGGGTCCTATGGCTACACCTTC.

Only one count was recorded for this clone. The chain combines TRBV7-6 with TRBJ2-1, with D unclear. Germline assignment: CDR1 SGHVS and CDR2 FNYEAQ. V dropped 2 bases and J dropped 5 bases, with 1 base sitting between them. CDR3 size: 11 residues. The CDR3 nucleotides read TGTGCCAGCAGCTTAAACAATGAGCAGTTCTTC. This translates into CASSLNNEQFF.

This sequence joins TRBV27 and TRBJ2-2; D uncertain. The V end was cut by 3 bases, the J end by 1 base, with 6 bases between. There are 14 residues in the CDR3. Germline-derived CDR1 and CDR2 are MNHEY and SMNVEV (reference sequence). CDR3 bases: TGTGCCAGCAGTTTTGGCATGAACACCGGGGAGCTGTTTTTT. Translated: CASSFGMNTGELFF.

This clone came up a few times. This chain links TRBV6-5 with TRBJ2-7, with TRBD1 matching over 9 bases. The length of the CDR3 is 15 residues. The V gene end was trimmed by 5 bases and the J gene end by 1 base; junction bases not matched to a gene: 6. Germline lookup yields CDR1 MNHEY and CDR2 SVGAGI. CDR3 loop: CASSSGTGLSYEQYF. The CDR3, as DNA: TGTGCCAGCAGTAGCGGGACAGGGCTTTCCTACGAGCAGTACTTC.

The CDR3 nucleotides are TGTGCCAGTAAACCGGGACTAGCGAGCAATGAGCAGTTCTTC. Protein sequence: CASKPGLASNEQFF. The chain is built from TRBV19 and TRBJ2-1; TRBD2 matches 10 bases. Germline loops: CDR1 LNHDA, CDR2 SQIVND (reference sequence). Unmatched junction bases numbered 6, after V lost 7 bases and J lost 6 bases. The CDR3 spans 14 residues.

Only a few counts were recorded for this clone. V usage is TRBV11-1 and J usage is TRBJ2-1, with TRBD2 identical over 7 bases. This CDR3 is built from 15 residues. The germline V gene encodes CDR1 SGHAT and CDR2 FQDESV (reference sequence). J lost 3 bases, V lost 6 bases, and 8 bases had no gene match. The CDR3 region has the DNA TGTGCCAGCAGGGGTTGGGGGAGGGACTACAATGAGCAGTTCTTC. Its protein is CASRGWGRDYNEQFF.

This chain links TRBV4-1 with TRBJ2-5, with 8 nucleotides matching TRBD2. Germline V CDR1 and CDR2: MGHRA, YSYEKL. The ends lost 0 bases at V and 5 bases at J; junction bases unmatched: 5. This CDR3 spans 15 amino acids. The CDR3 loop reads CASSQDRGGVETQYF. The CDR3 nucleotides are TGCGCCAGCAGCCAAGACCGGGGGGGTGTGGAGACCCAGTACTTC.

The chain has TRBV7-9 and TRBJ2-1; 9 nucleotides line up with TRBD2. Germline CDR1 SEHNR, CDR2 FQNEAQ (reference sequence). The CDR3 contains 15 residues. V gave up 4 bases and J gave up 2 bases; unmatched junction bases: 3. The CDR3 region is CASSSLAGAYNEQFF. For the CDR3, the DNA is TGTGCCAGCAGCTCCTTAGCGGGGGCCTACAATGAGCAGTTCTTC.

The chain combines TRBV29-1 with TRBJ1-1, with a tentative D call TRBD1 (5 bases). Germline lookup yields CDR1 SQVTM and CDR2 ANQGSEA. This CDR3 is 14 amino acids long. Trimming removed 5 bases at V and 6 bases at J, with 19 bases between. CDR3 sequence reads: CSVRPVKGFAEAFF. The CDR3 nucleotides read TGCAGCGTTCGACCCGTAAAGGGGTTTGCTGAAGCTTTCTTT. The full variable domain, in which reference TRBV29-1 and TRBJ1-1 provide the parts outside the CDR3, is SAVISQKPSRDICQRGTSLTIQCQVDSQVTMMFWYRQQPGQSLTLIATANQGSEATYESGFVIDKFPISRPNLTFSTLTVSNMSPEDSSIYLCSVRPVKGFAEAFFGQGTRLTVV.

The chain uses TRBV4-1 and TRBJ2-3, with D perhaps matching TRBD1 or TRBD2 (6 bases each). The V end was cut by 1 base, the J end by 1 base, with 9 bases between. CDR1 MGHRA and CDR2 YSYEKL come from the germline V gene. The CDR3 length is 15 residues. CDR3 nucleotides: TGCGCCAGCAGCCAAGCGGGGGCCCGCACAGATACGCAGTATTTT. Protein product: CASSQAGARTDTQYF.

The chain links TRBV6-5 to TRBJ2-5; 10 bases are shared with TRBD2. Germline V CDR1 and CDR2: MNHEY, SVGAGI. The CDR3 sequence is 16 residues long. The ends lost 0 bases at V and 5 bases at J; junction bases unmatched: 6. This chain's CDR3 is CASSYSTSGVRETQYF. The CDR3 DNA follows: TGTGCCAGCAGTTACTCTACTAGCGGGGTCCGGGAGACCCAGTACTTC.

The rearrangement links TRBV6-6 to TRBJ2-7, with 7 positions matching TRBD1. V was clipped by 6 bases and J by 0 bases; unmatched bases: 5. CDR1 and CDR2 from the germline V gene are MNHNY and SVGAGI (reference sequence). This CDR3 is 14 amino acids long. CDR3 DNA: TGTGCCAGCAGACAGGGGTTAGGCTCCTACGAGCAGTACTTC. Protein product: CASRQGLGSYEQYF.

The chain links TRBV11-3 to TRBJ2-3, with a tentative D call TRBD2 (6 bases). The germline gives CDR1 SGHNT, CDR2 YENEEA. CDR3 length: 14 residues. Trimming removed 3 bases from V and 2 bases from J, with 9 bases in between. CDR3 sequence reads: CASSFPGVTDTQYF. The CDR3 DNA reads TGTGCCAGCAGCTTCCCGGGGGTCACAGATACGCAGTATTTT.

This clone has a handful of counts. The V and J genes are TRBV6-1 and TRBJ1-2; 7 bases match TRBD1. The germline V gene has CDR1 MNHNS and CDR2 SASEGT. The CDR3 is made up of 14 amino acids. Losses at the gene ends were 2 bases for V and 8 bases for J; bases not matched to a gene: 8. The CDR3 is CASSETRTGEGYTF. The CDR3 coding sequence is TGTGCCAGCAGTGAAACCCGAACAGGGGAAGGCTACACCTTC.

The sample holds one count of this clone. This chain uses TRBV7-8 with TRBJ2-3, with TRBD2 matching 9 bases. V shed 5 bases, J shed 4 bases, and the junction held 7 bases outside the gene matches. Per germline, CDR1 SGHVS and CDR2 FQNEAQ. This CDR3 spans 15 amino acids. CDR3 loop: CASSILAGYSDTQYF. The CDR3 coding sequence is TGTGCCAGCAGCATACTAGCGGGTTACTCAGATACGCAGTATTTT.

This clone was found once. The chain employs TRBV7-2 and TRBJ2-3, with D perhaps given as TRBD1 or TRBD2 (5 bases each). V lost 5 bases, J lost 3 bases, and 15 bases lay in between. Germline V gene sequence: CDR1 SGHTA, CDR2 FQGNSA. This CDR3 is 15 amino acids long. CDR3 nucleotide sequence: TGTGCCAGCAGCCCTAGACAGCCGGGGACAGATACGCAGTATTTT. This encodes CASSPRQPGTDTQYF.

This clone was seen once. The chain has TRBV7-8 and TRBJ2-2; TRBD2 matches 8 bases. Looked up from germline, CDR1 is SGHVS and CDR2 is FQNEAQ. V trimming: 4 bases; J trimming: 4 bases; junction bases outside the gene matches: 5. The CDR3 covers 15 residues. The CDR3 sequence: CASSWWREATGELFF. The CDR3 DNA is TGTGCCAGCAGCTGGTGGCGGGAGGCCACCGGGGAGCTGTTTTTT.

CDR3 sequence reads: CASSQDYISLASTYNEQFF. In nucleotides, the CDR3 is TGTGCCAGCAGCCAAGATTATATTTCTTTGGCTTCGACCTACAATGAGCAGTTCTTC. The genes are TRBV4-2 and TRBJ2-1; unclear D gene. Trimming left V 0 bases short and J 2 bases short, with 20 bases between. The CDR3 runs to 19 residues. In germline, CDR1 is LGHNA, CDR2 YNFKEQ.

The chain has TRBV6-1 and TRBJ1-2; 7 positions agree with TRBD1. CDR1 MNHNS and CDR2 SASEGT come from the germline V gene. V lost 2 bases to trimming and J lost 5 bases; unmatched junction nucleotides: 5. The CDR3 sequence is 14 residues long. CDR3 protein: CASSEQGGLYGYTF. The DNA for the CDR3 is TGTGCCAGCAGTGAACAGGGGGGCCTTTATGGCTACACCTTC.